Below, 27 T cell receptor beta chains from the same sample are listed, as sequenced in a study of blood T cells in healthy people across ages. A J-beta primer mix and a sample-barcoded 5' primer were used in a second PCR of about 7 to 12 cycles. TCRdb analysed the 5' RACE reads with MiXCR anew, one entry per CDR3 protein. The data contain about 1.5 million distinct CDR3 sequences, approximately 39% of them singletons. Specimen: blood. The receptors here all came from a woman between 18 and 30 years old in good health.

The rearrangement links TRBV5-6 to TRBJ1-5, with 7 bases that match TRBD1. V was clipped by 2 bases and J by 5 bases; unmatched bases: 7. The CDR3 sequence is 15 residues long. Germline V lookup: CDR1 SGHDT, CDR2 YYEEEE. DNA of the CDR3: TGTGCCAGCAGCTTAGGGGGAGGGGGCTATCAGCCCCAGCATTTT. It encodes CASSLGGGGYQPQHF.

V is TRBV10-3 and J is TRBJ2-7; 7 nucleotides align to TRBD1. Trimming cost V 3 bases and J 3 bases; bases outside gene matches: 5. From germline, CDR1 is ENHRY and CDR2 SYGVKD. CDR3 length: 14 amino acids. This CDR3 reads CAISERQGFYEQYF. The CDR3 DNA reads TGTGCCATCAGTGAAAGACAGGGATTCTACGAGCAGTACTTC.

CDR3 nucleotides: TGTGCCAACCGGAAGACAGGGGAAATCTACAATGAGCAGTTCTTC. Translation: CANRKTGEIYNEQFF. The rearrangement links TRBV6-9 to TRBJ2-1; 8 bases align to TRBD1. V lost 10 bases and J lost 3; bases outside the gene matches: 11. The CDR3 is made up of 15 amino acids. Looked up from germline, CDR1 is MNHGY and CDR2 is SVAAGI.

The chain joins TRBV20-1 to TRBJ1-2; TRBD1 agrees at 8 bases. Per germline, CDR1 DFQATT and CDR2 SNEGSKA (reference sequence). This CDR3 is built from 15 residues. V was pared by 3 bases and J by 3 bases, with 9 bases of the junction left unmatched. Here the CDR3 reads CSASSTGGVYYGYTF. The CDR3 coding sequence is TGCAGTGCTAGTTCCACAGGGGGAGTCTACTATGGCTACACCTTC.

The rearrangement links TRBV4-1 to TRBJ2-1; D gene uncertain. Judging by the DNA end, TRBJ2-7 fits better; the J call may be wrong. Germline assignment: CDR1 MGHRA and CDR2 YSYEKL. The CDR3 is 16 residues long. The CDR3 loop reads CASSQDDKFTYNEQYF. The CDR3, as DNA: TGCGCCAGCAGCCAAGATGATAAGTTTACCTACAATGAGCAGTACTTC.

This clonotype was counted between two and nine times. The chain links TRBV7-9 to TRBJ1-2; D is ambiguous. Germline V CDR1 and CDR2: SEHNR, FQNEAQ (reference sequence). The CDR3 runs to 16 residues. V lost 1 base and J lost 3, with 15 bases in between. This CDR3 is CASSLDRTDYHYGYTF. The CDR3 region has the DNA TGTGCCAGCAGCTTAGACCGTACGGACTACCACTATGGCTACACCTTC.

The sample holds a few counts of this clonotype. The chain carries TRBV7-2 and TRBJ1-2, with no clear D. Germline CDR1 is SGHTA and CDR2 is FQGNSA. Trimming took 0 bases from V and 1 from J, leaving 12 bases between them. The CDR3 loop spans 16 amino acids. The CDR3 DNA follows: TGTGCCAGCAGCTTAGCGGTTGGAGTCGTTAACTATGGCTACACCTTC. It codes for CASSLAVGVVNYGYTF.

The chain combines TRBV29-1 with TRBJ2-7; either TRBD1 or TRBD2 may supply D (6 bases each). V was pared by 6 bases and J by 6 bases, with 21 bases between. The germline gives CDR1 SQVTM, CDR2 ANQGSEA. This CDR3 comprises 14 residues. The CDR3 sequence: CSVVTGRGGCEQYF. The CDR3 DNA is TGCAGCGTGGTAACGGGGAGAGGGGGGTGCGAGCAGTACTTC.

V gene TRBV5-1 combines with J gene TRBJ2-5, with D uncertain. The CDR3 runs 14 residues. Between the trimmed V and J ends, which lost 1 base and 0 bases, there was a span of 7 bases. CDR1 SGHRS and CDR2 YFSETQ come from the germline V gene. The CDR3 nucleotides are TGCGCCAGCAGCTTGCAGAGTAACCAAGAGACCCAGTACTTC. Translating gives CASSLQSNQETQYF.

This clonotype was detected only a few times. The chain has TRBV12-3 or TRBV12-4 and TRBJ2-3; 12 bases match TRBD2. The length of the CDR3 is 19 residues. Trimming took 5 bases from V and 4 from J; bases not matched to a gene: 16. Written as DNA, the CDR3 is TGTGCCAGCAGTCCAAGCAACTACACTAGCGGGGGGCCAGCAGATACGCAGTATTTT. Translating gives CASSPSNYTSGGPADTQYF.

This clonotype was found a few times. The chain couples TRBV9 to TRBJ1-4; 9 bases fit TRBD1. CDR1 SGDLS and CDR2 YYNGEE come from the germline V gene. The CDR3 runs 13 residues. The trim removed 3 bases at V and 11 bases at J, leaving 5 bases unmatched. The DNA for the CDR3 is TGTGCCAGCAGCGCGACAGGGGGAGACAAACTGTTTTTT. It specifies CASSATGGDKLFF.

This clonotype was seen a few times. The chain employs TRBV7-9 and TRBJ2-3; the D gene is possibly TRBD1 (6 bases). The V gene lost 5 bases and the J gene lost 2 bases, with 17 bases spanning the gap. This CDR3 spans 16 amino acids. Germline V gene data show CDR1 as SEHNR and CDR2 as FQNEAQ (reference sequence). CDR3 in DNA: TGTGCCAGCAGCACCACCGGGACAACTTACACAGATACGCAGTATTTT. Translation: CASSTTGTTYTDTQYF.

V and J are TRBV11-2 and TRBJ1-2; D not certain. The germline CDR1 and CDR2 sequences are SGHAT and FQNNGV. The CDR3 contains 12 residues. V was pared by 8 bases and J by 8 bases, with 15 bases between. Here the CDR3 reads CASGKTELGYTF. CDR3 nucleotides: TGTGCCAGCGGAAAAACGGAGTTGGGCTACACCTTC.

The chain joins TRBV5-5 to TRBJ2-5; 9 bases fit TRBD1. The CDR3 runs to 16 residues. With 0 bases clipped from V and 4 bases from J, the junction kept 7 bases outside the gene matches. The germline CDR1 and CDR2 sequences are SGHKS and YYEKEE (reference sequence). This chain's CDR3 is CASSLGYRGLVETQYF. CDR3 nucleotides: TGTGCCAGCAGCTTGGGGTACAGGGGGCTGGTAGAGACCCAGTACTTC.

The gene calls are TRBV30 and TRBJ1-5; unclear D gene. V lost 1 base and J 0 bases, leaving 10 bases between the germline ends. The germline CDR1 and CDR2 sequences are GTSNPN and SVGIG (reference sequence). This CDR3 region has 15 residues. CDR3 sequence (DNA): TGTGCCTGGAGTGGGGGTCTTGTTAGCAATCAGCCCCAGCATTTT. As protein: CAWSGGLVSNQPQHF.

V usage is TRBV7-3 and J usage is TRBJ2-1; 12 bases line up with TRBD2. Losses at the gene ends were 4 bases for V and 1 base for J; bases not matched to a gene: 8. The CDR3 covers 18 residues. CDR1 and CDR2 (germline): SGHTA, FQGTGA. The CDR3 DNA is TGTGCCAGCAGCTCAAGACTAGCGGGAGATGGATCCTACAATGAGCAGTTCTTC. This sequence encodes CASSSRLAGDGSYNEQFF.

The DNA for the CDR3 is TGCGCCAGCAGCCCTTCTAGGACTAGCGAAGAGACCCAGTACTTC. Encoded protein: CASSPSRTSEETQYF. V and J are TRBV5-1 and TRBJ2-5; 9 positions agree with TRBD2. Losses at the gene ends were 4 bases for V and 3 bases for J; bases not matched to a gene: 7. The CDR3 runs 15 residues. The germline gives CDR1 SGHRS, CDR2 YFSETQ. The full variable domain, with the rest looked up from reference TRBV5-1 and TRBJ2-5, is KAGVTQTPRYLIKTRGQQVTLSCSPISGHRSVSWYQQTPGQGLQFLFEYFSETQRNKGNFPGRFSGRQFSNSRSEMNVSTLELGDSALYLCASSPSRTSEETQYFGPGTRLLVL.

The genes are TRBV6-6 and TRBJ1-1, with D perhaps TRBD1 (5 bases). CDR3 length: 16 residues. Germline V gene data show CDR1 as MNHNY and CDR2 as SVGAGI (reference sequence). The ends were cut back, 4 bases at V and 1 base at J, with 16 bases in the middle. This chain's CDR3 is CASSSPRKGTNTEAFF. CDR3 bases: TGTGCCAGCAGTTCCCCCCGCAAGGGGACGAACACTGAAGCTTTCTTT.

This clonotype occurred a few times. In DNA form, the CDR3 reads TGCAGCGTTGTAGACAGCTACGAGCAGTACTTC. It specifies CSVVDSYEQYF. V is TRBV29-1 and J is TRBJ2-7, with D maybe TRBD1 (5 bases). The length of the CDR3 is 11 residues. CDR1 SQVTM and CDR2 ANQGSEA come from the germline V gene. V was pared by 4 bases and J by 3 bases, with 7 bases between.

J is TRBJ2-5 and V is TRBV27, with D perhaps given as TRBD1 or TRBD2 (5 bases each). Per the germline V gene, CDR1 is MNHEY and CDR2 is SMNVEV (reference sequence). V gave up 0 bases and J gave up 5 bases, with 16 bases separating them. CDR3 length: 16 amino acids. Written as DNA, the CDR3 is TGTGCCAGCAGTTTATCAACGGGACGGGGCTGGGAGACCCAGTACTTC. Its translation: CASSLSTGRGWETQYF.

V is TRBV20-1 and J is TRBJ2-3; D gene unclear. Trimming stripped 0 bases from V and 1 base from J, with 11 bases between. Germline values: CDR1 DFQATT, CDR2 SNEGSKA (reference sequence). The CDR3 sequence is 15 residues long. The CDR3: CSAREGGSGTDTQYF. The CDR3 DNA reads as TGCAGTGCTAGAGAAGGTGGTTCGGGCACAGATACGCAGTATTTT.

The chain has TRBV7-3 and TRBJ2-6; D gene unclear. Germline CDR1 and CDR2: SGHTA and FQGTGA. The CDR3 covers 15 residues. V was clipped by 2 bases and J by 2 bases, with 7 bases between them. Here the CDR3 reads CASSLVDTGANVLTF. CDR3 DNA: TGTGCCAGCAGCTTAGTAGATACTGGGGCCAACGTCCTGACTTTC.

This clonotype was seen a handful of times. The chain recombines TRBV6-5 with TRBJ2-1; 7 bases agree with TRBD2. Germline loops: CDR1 MNHEY, CDR2 SVGAGI. This CDR3 is 19 amino acids long. V was clipped by 3 bases and J by 0 bases; unmatched bases: 14. CDR3: CASSYVLADGSSSYNEQFF. CDR3 bases: TGTGCCAGCAGTTATGTTCTAGCGGACGGTTCTAGCTCCTACAATGAGCAGTTCTTC.

The chain joins TRBV6-1 to TRBJ1-2; 7 bases agree with TRBD1. The CDR3 contains 16 residues. V shed 1 base, J shed 1 base, and the junction held 6 bases outside the gene matches. Germline V gene data show CDR1 as MNHNS and CDR2 as SASEGT. The CDR3 coding sequence is TGTGCCAGCAGTGAAGGGCGACAGGGTCATAACTATGGCTACACCTTC. This encodes CASSEGRQGHNYGYTF.

The V call is TRBV29-1, the J call TRBJ2-1; 7 positions match TRBD1. Germline CDR1 SQVTM, CDR2 ANQGSEA. The CDR3 spans 13 residues. The junction had 14 bases not matched to a gene; V was cut back by 6 bases and J by 12 bases. The DNA of the CDR3 is TGCAGCGTCGAAAAAACAGGGGTGTCCGTGCAGTTCTTC. Protein sequence: CSVEKTGVSVQFF.

The chain employs TRBV28 and TRBJ2-5, with 12 bases matching TRBD2. The CDR3 is made up of 15 amino acids. Per germline, CDR1 MDHEN and CDR2 SYDVKM. The ends lost 4 bases at V and 5 bases at J; junction bases unmatched: 5. The CDR3 DNA is TGTGCCAGCAGTTCGACTAGCGGGAGTAGGGAGACCCAGTACTTC. Translated, it gives CASSSTSGSRETQYF. The complete variable domain, with remaining parts taken from reference TRBV28 and TRBJ2-5, reads DVKVTQSSRYLVKRTGEKVFLECVQDMDHENMFWYRQDPGLGLRLIYFSYDVKMKEKGDIPEGYSVSREKKERFSLILESASTNQTSMYLCASSSTSGSRETQYFGPGTRLLVL.

As concerns this clonotype: One junction end disagrees with the germline gene, perhaps due to a read error. The chain joins TRBV15 to TRBJ2-1; the D gene could be TRBD1 or TRBD2 (6 bases each). From germline, CDR1 is LNHNV and CDR2 YYDKDF (reference sequence). The CDR3 extends over 17 amino acids. As DNA, the CDR3 is TGTGCCACCTGCAGAGGGGGAGGCCTGAGCTCCTACAATGAGCAGTTCTTC. This encodes CATCRGGGLSSYNEQFF.